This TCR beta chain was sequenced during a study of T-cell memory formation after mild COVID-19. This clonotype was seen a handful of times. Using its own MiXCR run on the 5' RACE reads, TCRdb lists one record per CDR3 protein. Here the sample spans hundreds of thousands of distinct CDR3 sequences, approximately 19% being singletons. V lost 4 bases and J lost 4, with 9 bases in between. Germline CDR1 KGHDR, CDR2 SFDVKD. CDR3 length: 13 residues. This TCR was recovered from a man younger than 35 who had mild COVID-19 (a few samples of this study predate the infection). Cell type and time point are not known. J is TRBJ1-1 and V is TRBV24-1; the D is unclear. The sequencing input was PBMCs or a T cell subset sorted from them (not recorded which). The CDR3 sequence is CATSDRAGTEAFF. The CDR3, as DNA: TGTGCCACCAGTGACCGTGCCGGCACTGAAGCTTTCTTT.